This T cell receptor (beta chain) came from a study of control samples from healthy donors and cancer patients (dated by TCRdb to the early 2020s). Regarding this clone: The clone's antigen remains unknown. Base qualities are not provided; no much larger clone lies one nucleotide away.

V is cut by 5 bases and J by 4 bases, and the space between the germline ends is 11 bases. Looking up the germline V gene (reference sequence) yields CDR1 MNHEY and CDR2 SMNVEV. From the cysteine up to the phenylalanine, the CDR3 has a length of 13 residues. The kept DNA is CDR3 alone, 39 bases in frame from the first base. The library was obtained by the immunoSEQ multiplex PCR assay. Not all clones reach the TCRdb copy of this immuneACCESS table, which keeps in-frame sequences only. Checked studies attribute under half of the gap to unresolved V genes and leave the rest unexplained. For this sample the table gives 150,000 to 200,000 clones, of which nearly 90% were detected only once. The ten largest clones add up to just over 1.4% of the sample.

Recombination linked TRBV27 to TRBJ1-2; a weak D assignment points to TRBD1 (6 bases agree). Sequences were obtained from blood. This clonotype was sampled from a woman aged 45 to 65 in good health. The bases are TGTGCCAGCAGTGCAAAGACAGGCTATGGCTACACCTTC. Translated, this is CASSAKTGYGYTF.